This TCR beta chain stems from a study of cytotoxic CD8 clonotypes in ibrutinib-treated CLL. From germline, CDR1 is SNHLY and CDR2 FYNNEI. The CDR3 loop spans 14 amino acids. V was pared by 6 bases and J by 6 bases, with 14 bases between. The protocol was immunoSEQ multiplex PCR, while the TCRdb copy is restricted to in-frame clones and leaves out a portion. The profile shows about 92,000 clones, approximately 71% of them singletons. The chain carries TRBV2 and TRBJ2-2; a weak D match, TRBD2 (6 bases). This specimen was PBMCs, taken after 24 months of ibrutinib treatment. The source of this sequence is a human donor with chronic lymphocytic leukemia. CDR3 nucleotide sequence: TGTGCCAGCAGCGTACTAGCTCCACCCGGGGAGCTGTTTTTT. Its protein is CASSVLAPPGELFF.